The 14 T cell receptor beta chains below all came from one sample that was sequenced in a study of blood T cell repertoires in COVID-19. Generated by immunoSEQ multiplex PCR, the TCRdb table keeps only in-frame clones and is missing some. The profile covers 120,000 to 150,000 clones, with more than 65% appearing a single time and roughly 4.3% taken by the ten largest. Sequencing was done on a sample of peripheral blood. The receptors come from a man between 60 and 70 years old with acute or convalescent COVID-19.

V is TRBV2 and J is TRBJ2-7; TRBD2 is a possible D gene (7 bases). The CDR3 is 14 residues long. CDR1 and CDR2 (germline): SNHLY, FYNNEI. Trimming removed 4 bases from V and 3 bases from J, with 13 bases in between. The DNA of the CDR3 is TGTGCCAGCAGTGTACAGGGAGGGGACTACGAGCAGTACTTC. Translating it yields CASSVQGGDYEQYF.

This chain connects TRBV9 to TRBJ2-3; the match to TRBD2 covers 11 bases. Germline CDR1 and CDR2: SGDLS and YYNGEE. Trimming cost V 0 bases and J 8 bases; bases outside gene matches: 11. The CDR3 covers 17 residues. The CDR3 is CASSVGEGLAVHGTQYF. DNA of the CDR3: TGTGCCAGCAGCGTAGGAGAGGGACTAGCGGTTCATGGTACGCAGTATTTT.

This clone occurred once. The CDR3 spells CATSDSKNYGYTF. The CDR3 DNA sequence: TGTGCCACCAGTGATTCCAAAAACTATGGCTACACCTTC. V is TRBV24-1 and J is TRBJ1-2; D gene unclear. Germline values: CDR1 KGHDR, CDR2 SFDVKD. The CDR3 consists of 13 residues. Trimming removed 2 bases from V and 2 bases from J, with 5 bases in between.

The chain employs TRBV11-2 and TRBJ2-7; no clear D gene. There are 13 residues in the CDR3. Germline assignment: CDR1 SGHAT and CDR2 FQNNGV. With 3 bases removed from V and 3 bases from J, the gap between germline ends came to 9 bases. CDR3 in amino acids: CASSFLSVYEQYF. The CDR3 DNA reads TGTGCCAGCAGCTTTCTCAGTGTCTACGAGCAGTACTTC.

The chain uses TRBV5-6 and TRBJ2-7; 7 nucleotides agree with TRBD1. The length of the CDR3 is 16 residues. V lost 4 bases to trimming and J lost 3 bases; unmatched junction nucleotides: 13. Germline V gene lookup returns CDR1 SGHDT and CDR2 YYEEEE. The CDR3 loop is CASSAPGTAGGYEQYF. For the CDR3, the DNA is TGTGCCAGCAGCGCGCCCGGGACAGCCGGTGGCTACGAGCAGTACTTC.

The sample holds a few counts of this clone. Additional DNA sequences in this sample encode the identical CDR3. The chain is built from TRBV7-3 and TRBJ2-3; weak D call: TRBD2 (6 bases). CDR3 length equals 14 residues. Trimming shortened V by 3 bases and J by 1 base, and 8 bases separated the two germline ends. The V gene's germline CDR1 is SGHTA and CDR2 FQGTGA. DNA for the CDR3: TGTGCCAGCAGCTTGACTAGTGGCACAGATACGCAGTATTTT. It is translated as CASSLTSGTDTQYF.

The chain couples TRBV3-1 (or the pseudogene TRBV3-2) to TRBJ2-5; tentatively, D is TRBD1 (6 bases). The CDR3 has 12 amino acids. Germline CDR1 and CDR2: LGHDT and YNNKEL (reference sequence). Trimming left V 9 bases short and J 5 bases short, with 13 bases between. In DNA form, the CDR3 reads TGTGCCAGTACGAGGGGGTGGGAGACCCAGTACTTC. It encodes CASTRGWETQYF.

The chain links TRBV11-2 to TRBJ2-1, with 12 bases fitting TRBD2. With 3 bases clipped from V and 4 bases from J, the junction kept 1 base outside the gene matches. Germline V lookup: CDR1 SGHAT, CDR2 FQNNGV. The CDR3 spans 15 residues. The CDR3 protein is CASSFLAGGYNEQFF. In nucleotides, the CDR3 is TGTGCCAGCAGCTTTCTAGCGGGAGGGTACAATGAGCAGTTCTTC.

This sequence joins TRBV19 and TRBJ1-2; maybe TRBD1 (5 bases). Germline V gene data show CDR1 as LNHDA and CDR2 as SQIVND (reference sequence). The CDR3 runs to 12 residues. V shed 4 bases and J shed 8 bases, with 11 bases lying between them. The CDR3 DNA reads TGTGCCAGTAGTAGGCAGGGTAACGGCTACACCTTC. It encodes CASSRQGNGYTF.

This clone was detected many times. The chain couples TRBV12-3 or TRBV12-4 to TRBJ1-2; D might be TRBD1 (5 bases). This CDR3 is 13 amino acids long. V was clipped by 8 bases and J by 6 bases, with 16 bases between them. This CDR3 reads CASGLRQTDGYTF. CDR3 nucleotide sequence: TGTGCCAGCGGCTTGCGACAGACAGATGGCTACACCTTC.

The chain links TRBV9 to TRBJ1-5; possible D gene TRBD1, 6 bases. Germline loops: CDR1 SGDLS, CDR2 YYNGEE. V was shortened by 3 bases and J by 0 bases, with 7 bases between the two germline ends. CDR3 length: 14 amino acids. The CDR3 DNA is TGTGCCAGCAGCGAGACAGGTAGCAATCAGCCCCAGCATTTT. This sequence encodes CASSETGSNQPQHF.

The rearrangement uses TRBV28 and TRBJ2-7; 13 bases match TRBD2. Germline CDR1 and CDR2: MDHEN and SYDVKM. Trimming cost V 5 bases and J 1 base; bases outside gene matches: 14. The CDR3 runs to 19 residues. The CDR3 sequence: CASSISGTSGTYASYEQYF. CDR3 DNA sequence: TGTGCCAGCAGTATATCCGGGACTAGCGGGACGTACGCTTCCTACGAGCAGTACTTC.

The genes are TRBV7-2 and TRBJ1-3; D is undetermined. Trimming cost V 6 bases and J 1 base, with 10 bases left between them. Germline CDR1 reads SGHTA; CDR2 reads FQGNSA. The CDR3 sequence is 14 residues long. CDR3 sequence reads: CASRSGGSGNTIYF. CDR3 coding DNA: TGTGCCAGCAGGTCCGGCGGGTCTGGAAACACCATATATTTT.

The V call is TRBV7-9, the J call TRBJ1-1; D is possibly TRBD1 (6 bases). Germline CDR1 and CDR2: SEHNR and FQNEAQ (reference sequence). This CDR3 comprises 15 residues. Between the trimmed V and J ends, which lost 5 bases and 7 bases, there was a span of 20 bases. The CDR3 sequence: CASSLRTGGHGEAFF. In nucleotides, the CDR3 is TGTGCCAGCAGCCTAAGGACCGGGGGGCACGGTGAAGCTTTCTTT.